The rows below give T cell receptor beta chains drawn from one sample of a study of chemoradiotherapy in HPV16-positive cancers. The repertoire was sequenced with immunoSEQ multiplex PCR; TCRdb's copy has only in-frame clones and lacks some. The sample gives some 2,900 clones, about 87% of which show up once; roughly 5% is in the top ten. The source material was tumor tissue, sampled from a patient who underwent chemoradiotherapy. These TCRs come from a human donor with HPV-associated anogenital cancer. CDR3s include the opening cysteine and the closing phenylalanine or tryptophan. D genes are given only for firm matches. Rows may omit the clone size; those that give it use once, few, many or a size class.

J gene | clone size | V gene | D gene | CDR3 protein | CDR3 DNA
TRBJ2-7 | - | TRBV5-6 | - | CASSLGLLIREQYF | TGTGCCAGCAGCCTGGGACTTCTAATTCGGGAGCAGTACTTC
TRBJ2-1 | - | TRBV7-6 | - | CASSLSGTEQFF | TGTGCCAGCAGCTTAAGTGGGACTGAGCAGTTCTTC
TRBJ2-1 | - | TRBV7-3 | TRBD2 | CASSLIAGERNEQFF | TGTGCCAGCAGCTTAATAGCGGGGGAGAGGAATGAGCAGTTCTTC
TRBJ1-4 | few | TRBV28 | TRBD1 | CASKWTGQPATNEKLFF | TGTGCCAGCAAGTGGACAGGGCAGCCCGCAACTAATGAAAAACTGTTTTTT
TRBJ2-7 | once | TRBV6-6 | TRBD2 | CASSYSPSGMYEQYF | TGTGCCAGCAGTTACTCCCCTAGCGGGATGTACGAGCAGTACTTC
TRBJ1-2 | - | TRBV27 | - | CASSLGGFPYGYTF | TGTGCCAGCAGTTTAGGCGGGTTTCCGTATGGCTACACCTTC
TRBJ2-5 | - | TRBV30 | - | CAWSFYGSRRETQYF | TGTGCCTGGAGTTTTTATGGCAGTCGGAGAGAGACCCAGTACTTC
TRBJ2-3 | - | TRBV5-1 | TRBD2 | CASSLGLAASDTQYF | TGCGCCAGCAGCTTGGGACTAGCCGCCTCAGATACGCAGTATTTT
TRBJ2-5 | - | TRBV11-2 | - | CASMGQETQYF | TGTGCCAGCATGGGACAAGAGACCCAGTACTTC
TRBJ1-5 | - | TRBV28 | - | CASRSLNAFQPQHF | TGTGCCAGCAGATCCCTTAATGCGTTTCAGCCCCAGCATTTT
TRBJ2-2 | few | TRBV19 | - | CASSIVAETGELFF | TGTGCCAGTAGTATAGTTGCGGAGACCGGGGAGCTGTTTTTT
TRBJ1-4 | - | TRBV7-2 | - | CASSLAPDEKLFF | TGTGCCAGCAGCTTAGCGCCAGATGAAAAACTGTTTTTT
TRBJ2-7 | - | TRBV5-1 | TRBD2 | CASSLVRGGPGYEQYF | TGCGCCAGCAGCTTGGTTCGGGGGGGCCCGGGGTACGAGCAGTACTTC
TRBJ1-2 | - | TRBV6-1 | TRBD1 | CASSPRDRGRYGYTF | TGTGCCAGCAGTCCCCGGGACAGGGGCAGATATGGCTACACCTTC
TRBJ2-3 | - | TRBV18 | - | CASSPTTMTGSTDTQYF | TGTGCCAGCTCACCCACTACAATGACGGGAAGCACAGATACGCAGTATTTT
TRBJ2-3 | - | TRBV9 | - | CASSPRLKAATDTQYF | TGTGCCAGCAGCCCAAGACTCAAAGCCGCAACAGATACGCAGTATTTT
TRBJ2-1 | - | TRBV4-3 | - | CASSEERVSYNEQFF | TGCGCCAGCAGCGAGGAGAGGGTATCCTACAATGAGCAGTTCTTC
TRBJ1-5 | - | TRBV5-4 | TRBD1 | CASSLEPGGDQPQHF | TGTGCCAGCAGCTTGGAGCCAGGGGGCGATCAGCCCCAGCATTTT
TRBJ1-1 | - | TRBV10-2 | - | CASNAGANTEAFF | TGCGCCAGCAACGCCGGGGCGAACACTGAAGCTTTCTTT